The clone carrying this T cell receptor (beta chain) was picked up a small number of times. Germline values: CDR1 SGDLS, CDR2 YYNGEE. V was pared by 4 bases and J by 5 bases, with 11 bases of the junction left unmatched. This CDR3 is 16 amino acids long. These data are taken from a study of blood T cell repertoires in COVID-19. The wider study: Sites across the United States, Italy and Spain contributed samples from acute and convalescent COVID-19.

Measured with immunoSEQ multiplex PCR; TCRdb has only the in-frame clones, and not every one. The sample holds approximately 92,000 clones; over 70% are singletons and the top ten take about 4%. The sequence derives from a man in his fifties or sixties with acute or convalescent COVID-19. The chain carries TRBV9 and TRBJ2-1; 8 bases line up with TRBD2. The sequencing sample was made of peripheral blood. Written as DNA, the CDR3 is TGTGCCAGCAGCTCCCGGACTAGCAGGGTAAACAATGAGCAGTTCTTC. Translated: CASSSRTSRVNNEQFF.